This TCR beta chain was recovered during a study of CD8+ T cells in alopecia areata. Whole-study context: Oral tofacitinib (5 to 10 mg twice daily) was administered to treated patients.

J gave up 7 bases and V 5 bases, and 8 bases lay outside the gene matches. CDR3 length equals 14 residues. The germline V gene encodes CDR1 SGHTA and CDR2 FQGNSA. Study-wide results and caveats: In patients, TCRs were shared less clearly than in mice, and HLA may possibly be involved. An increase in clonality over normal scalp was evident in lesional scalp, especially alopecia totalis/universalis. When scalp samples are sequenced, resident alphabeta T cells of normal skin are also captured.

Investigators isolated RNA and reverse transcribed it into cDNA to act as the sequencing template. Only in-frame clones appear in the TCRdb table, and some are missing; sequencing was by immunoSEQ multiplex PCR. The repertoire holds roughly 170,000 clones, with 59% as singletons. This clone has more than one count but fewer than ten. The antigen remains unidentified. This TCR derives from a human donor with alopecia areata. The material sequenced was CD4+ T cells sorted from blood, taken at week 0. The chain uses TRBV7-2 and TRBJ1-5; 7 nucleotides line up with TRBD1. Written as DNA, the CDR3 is TGTGCCAGCAGCCCCACAGGGGCGCCGCAGCCCCAGCATTTT. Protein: CASSPTGAPQPQHF.